This TCR beta chain derives from a study of early T cells in non-severe SARS-CoV-2 infection. From the 5' RACE reads, TCRdb called clonotypes with MiXCR, one entry per CDR3 protein. The sample carries 65,000 to 80,000 distinct CDR3 sequences, about 12% recorded once. This clonotype was found a few times. Between the trimmed V and J ends, which lost 3 bases and 5 bases, there was a span of 10 bases. Germline CDR1 SGHAT, CDR2 FQNNGV. The CDR3 is 13 residues long. The clonotype comes from an adult who was a healthcare worker with PCR-confirmed SARS-CoV-2 infection or an uninfected control (not recorded which). The chain employs TRBV11-2 and TRBJ2-5; D possibly corresponds to TRBD2 (6 bases). The source material was whole blood. CDR3: CASSFTAGETQYF. As DNA, the CDR3 is TGTGCCAGCAGCTTCACGGCGGGGGAGACCCAGTACTTC.